Listed here are 31 T cell receptor beta chains from one sample, sequenced in a study of CD8+CD57+ T cells in acquired aplastic anemia. According to the study, genomic DNA was the template for TCR beta VDJ and CDR3 profiling. TCRdb passed the reads through MiXCR, listing each CDR3 protein once. This table holds approximately 180,000 distinct CDR3 sequences, around 50% found once. The authors sequenced patients whose flow cytometry had shown CD8+CD57+ cell expansion. The sample taken for sequencing was sorted CD4+, CD8+, or CD8+CD57+ T cells (not recorded which) from PBMCs. These receptors were collected from a human donor with aplastic anemia.

This clonotype came up many times. The rearrangement links TRBV25-1 to TRBJ2-7; D call uncertain. The V gene's germline CDR1 is MGHDK and CDR2 SYGVNS. The germline V and J ends were trimmed by 6 bases and 1 base, with 10 bases remaining between them. The CDR3 is 13 residues long. The CDR3 sequence: CASSRRASYEQYF. The CDR3 nucleotides are TGTGCCAGCAGCAGGCGAGCGTCCTACGAGCAGTACTTC.

The table lists this clonotype with many counts. The V and J genes are TRBV13 and TRBJ2-1; maybe TRBD1 (5 bases). Germline CDR1 and CDR2: PRHDT and FYEKMQ (reference sequence). The CDR3 extends over 16 amino acids. Trimming removed 0 bases at V and 2 bases at J, with 11 bases between. In DNA, the CDR3 is TGTGCCAGCAGCTTAGGAGGGGCTGAGACCTACAATGAGCAGTTCTTC. Translated, it gives CASSLGGAETYNEQFF.

On this clonotype: One junction end does not reproduce the germline sequence, and a read error may be involved. The rearrangement uses TRBV27 and TRBJ1-4, with TRBD1 matching over 7 bases. Germline V gives CDR1 MNHEY, CDR2 SMNVEV (reference sequence). The CDR3 has 15 amino acids. CDR3 DNA sequence: TGTACCAGCAGCGATCTACAGGGGACGGGGGAAAAACTGTTTTTT. Amino acid sequence: CTSSDLQGTGEKLFF.

A note on this clonotype: One base away lies a much larger clone, so this may be a sequencing read error. The chain links TRBV4-3 to TRBJ2-5; D perhaps matches TRBD2 (6 bases). The V gene's germline CDR1 is LGHNA and CDR2 YSLEER. The CDR3 contains 16 residues. This CDR3 is CAGSQETFGGTETQYF. The CDR3 DNA reads TGCGCCGGCAGCCAAGAAACTTTTGGCGGGACGGAGACCCAGTACTTC.

The chain employs TRBV12-3 or TRBV12-4 and TRBJ1-1, with a possible D match to TRBD1 (5 bases). This CDR3 comprises 15 residues. Between the trimmed V and J ends, which lost 7 bases and 4 bases, there was a span of 19 bases. CDR3 region: CASTPPGGGGTEAFF. CDR3 nucleotides: TGTGCCAGCACCCCGCCCGGGGGTGGGGGCACTGAAGCTTTCTTT.

V is TRBV7-2 and J is TRBJ2-7; TRBD1 matches at 10 bases. V was pared by 2 bases and J by 5 bases, with 6 bases of the junction left unmatched. Germline values: CDR1 SGHTA, CDR2 FQGNSA. The CDR3 is 15 residues long. The CDR3 sequence: CASSLLTGGYDEQYF. As DNA, the CDR3 is TGTGCCAGCAGCTTATTGACAGGGGGCTATGACGAGCAGTACTTC. The variable domain in full, completed from reference TRBV7-2 and TRBJ2-7, reads GAGVSQSPSNKVTEKGKDVELRCDPISGHTALYWYRQSLGQGLEFLIYFQGNSAPDKSGLPSDRFSAERTGGSVSTLTIQRTQQEDSAVYLCASSLLTGGYDEQYFGPGTRLTVT.

The chain carries TRBV6-1 and TRBJ1-1; weak D call: TRBD1 (5 bases). The germline V gene has CDR1 MNHNS and CDR2 SASEGT. The CDR3 runs to 14 residues. Trimming stripped 5 bases from V and 1 base from J, with 11 bases between. For the CDR3, the DNA is TGTGCCAGCAGTCCGATGGGGGGGAACACTGAAGCTTTCTTT. Its protein product is CASSPMGGNTEAFF.

The table lists this clonotype with many counts. As DNA, the CDR3 is TGTGCCAGCAGCTTGACAGCGAATAATCAGCCCCAGCATTTT. Amino acid sequence: CASSLTANNQPQHF. This rearrangement joins TRBV7-9 to TRBJ1-5; TRBD1 is a possible D gene (5 bases). The V gene lost 3 bases and the J gene lost 4 bases, with 10 bases spanning the gap. Germline V gene data show CDR1 as SEHNR and CDR2 as FQNEAQ (reference sequence). The CDR3 runs 14 residues. The full variable domain, in which reference TRBV7-9 and TRBJ1-5 provide the parts outside the CDR3, is DTGVSQNPRHKITKRGQNVTFRCDPISEHNRLYWYRQTLGQGPEFLTYFQNEAQLEKSRLLSDRFSAERPKGSFSTLEIQRTEQGDSAMYLCASSLTANNQPQHFGDGTRLSIL.

This clonotype came up many times. J is TRBJ2-6 and V is TRBV5-4; 10 bases match TRBD2. The trim removed 0 bases at V and 0 bases at J, leaving 6 bases unmatched. Per the germline V gene, CDR1 is SGHNT and CDR2 is YYREEE (reference sequence). The CDR3 totals 19 residues. The CDR3 DNA follows: TGTGCCAGCAGCTTGGTTACGACTAGCGGGCACTCTGGGGCCAACGTCCTGACTTTC. It encodes CASSLVTTSGHSGANVLTF.

V gene TRBV15 combines with J gene TRBJ2-5, with D possibly matching TRBD1 (6 bases). The germline CDR1 and CDR2 sequences are LNHNV and YYDKDF (reference sequence). This CDR3 region has 15 residues. V lost 1 base and J 8 bases, leaving 17 bases between the germline ends. CDR3 residues: CATSRVDGRGKTQYF. The CDR3 nucleotides read TGTGCCACCAGCAGAGTTGACGGAAGGGGGAAAACCCAGTACTTC.

The gene calls are TRBV7-9 and TRBJ2-7; possibly TRBD1 for D (5 bases). V gave up 5 bases and J gave up 3 bases, with 8 bases separating them. This CDR3 comprises 12 residues. In germline, CDR1 is SEHNR, CDR2 FQNEAQ (reference sequence). The CDR3 sequence: CASSRRVYEQYF. The CDR3 DNA is TGTGCCAGCAGCCGCAGGGTCTACGAGCAGTACTTC.

V is TRBV5-5 and J is TRBJ1-2; 8 nucleotides match TRBD1. V gave up 2 bases and J gave up 7 bases; unmatched junction bases: 7. Germline CDR1 is SGHKS and CDR2 is YYEKEE (reference sequence). The CDR3 is made up of 14 amino acids. The CDR3 bases are TGTGCCAGCAGCTTCGGACAGGGATGGAGTGGCTACACCTTC. It translates to CASSFGQGWSGYTF.

This clonotype has ten or more counts. This chain uses TRBV4-3 with TRBJ1-4; perhaps TRBD1 as D (6 bases). Germline lookup yields CDR1 LGHNA and CDR2 YSLEER. Between the trimmed V and J ends, which lost 4 bases and 6 bases, there was a span of 12 bases. CDR3 length equals 14 residues. CDR3 nucleotide sequence: TGCGCCAGCAGCCTTTGGACAGCGGATGAAAAACTGTTTTTT. Translated, it gives CASSLWTADEKLFF.

This clonotype was counted ten times or more. V gene TRBV9 combines with J gene TRBJ1-4; no clear D. CDR3 length: 15 residues. With 4 bases removed from V and 4 bases from J, the gap between germline ends came to 14 bases. Germline CDR1 SGDLS, CDR2 YYNGEE. The CDR3 coding sequence is TGTGCCAGCAGCCCGGGCGGGGAGAATAATGAAAAACTGTTTTTT. Protein sequence: CASSPGGENNEKLFF.

A few counts support this clonotype. J is TRBJ2-5 and V is TRBV9; 11 bases map to TRBD2. The CDR3 is 15 amino acids. Losses at the gene ends were 6 bases for V and 2 bases for J; bases not matched to a gene: 6. Germline CDR1 and CDR2: SGDLS and YYNGEE. CDR3 sequence reads: CASKKTSGAQETQYF. CDR3 coding DNA: TGTGCCAGCAAGAAGACTAGCGGGGCACAAGAGACCCAGTACTTC.

This chain uses TRBV10-2 with TRBJ2-2; D might be TRBD1 (5 bases). Per the germline V gene, CDR1 is WSHSY and CDR2 is SAAADI. This CDR3 region has 14 residues. The V end lost 7 bases, the J end lost 4 bases, and 13 bases lay between the germline ends. The CDR3 coding sequence is TGCGCCAGCAAGGGGCCCCTGGGCACCGGGGAGCTGTTTTTT. Translated: CASKGPLGTGELFF.

The CDR3 loop reads CASSEWGDRGYGYTF. Written as DNA, the CDR3 is TGTGCCAGCAGTGAATGGGGCGACAGGGGATATGGCTACACCTTC. This chain connects TRBV2 to TRBJ1-2, with TRBD1 matching over 8 bases. Germline V gene lookup returns CDR1 SNHLY and CDR2 FYNNEI. This CDR3 is built from 15 residues. The V segment lost 2 bases and the J segment 5 bases; nucleotides outside the gene matches: 7.

This clonotype occurred many times. The gene calls are TRBV10-3 and TRBJ1-2; 9 bases agree with TRBD1. This CDR3 contains 15 residues. Unmatched junction bases numbered 4, after V lost 4 bases and J lost 1 base. The germline CDR1 and CDR2 sequences are ENHRY and SYGVKD. The CDR3 loop reads CAISVGTGSNYGYTF. CDR3 bases: TGTGCCATCAGTGTTGGGACAGGGAGTAACTATGGCTACACCTTC.

Notes on this clonotype: It may be a read error: a sequence one base away is much more abundant. The chain carries TRBV7-2 and TRBJ1-2; 9 bases map to TRBD1. Per germline, CDR1 SGHTA and CDR2 FQGNSA. The CDR3 runs to 12 residues. The ends lost 5 bases at V and 6 bases at J; junction bases unmatched: 1. CDR3 nucleotide sequence: TGTGCCAGCAGCAGGACAGGGGATGGCTACACCTTC. Its protein is CASSRTGDGYTF.

This clonotype was observed at least ten times. V is TRBV7-3 and J is TRBJ1-1, with TRBD1 matching 7 bases. The CDR3 sequence is 17 residues long. Germline V CDR1 and CDR2: SGHTA, FQGTGA. J lost 3 bases, V lost 3 bases, and 13 bases had no gene match. CDR3 loop: CASSFGSTGWADTEAFF. CDR3 coding DNA: TGTGCCAGCAGCTTCGGGTCGACAGGGTGGGCCGACACTGAAGCTTTCTTT.

Note on this clonotype: Compared with germline, one end of the junction differs, possibly owing to a read error. The V call is TRBV19, the J call TRBJ1-1; possible D gene TRBD1, 6 bases. This CDR3 has 14 residues. Germline V gene sequence: CDR1 LNHDA, CDR2 SQIVND (reference sequence). CDR3 sequence reads: CASPWTARNTEALF. The CDR3 region has the DNA TGTGCCAGTCCTTGGACAGCCCGGAACACTGAAGCTTTATTT.

V and J are TRBV3-1 and TRBJ2-4, with no clear D. CDR1 and CDR2 (germline): LGHDT, YNNKEL (reference sequence). Trimming pared 0 bases from V and 3 bases from J, leaving 15 bases between. The CDR3 length is 17 residues. The CDR3 coding sequence is TGTGCCAGCAGCCAAGATCGTGGGGATGTGGGCAAAAACATTCAGTACTTC. Translation gives CASSQDRGDVGKNIQYF.

This clonotype has only a few counts. This sequence joins TRBV9 and TRBJ2-5; D remains ambiguous. V was cut by 0 bases and J by 4 bases, with 10 bases left in between. Germline values: CDR1 SGDLS, CDR2 YYNGEE. This CDR3 has 14 amino acids. In DNA, the CDR3 is TGTGCCAGCAGCGTAGGCGGCCCCAGAGAGACCCAGTACTTC. Translated: CASSVGGPRETQYF.

In this sample, this clonotype turned up many times. The chain has TRBV2 and TRBJ2-7; D gene uncertain. The CDR3 extends over 13 amino acids. CDR1 is SNHLY, CDR2 FYNNEI, per germline. V lost 7 bases, J lost 6 bases, and 16 bases lay in between. CDR3 amino acids: CASNGVFTFEQYF. CDR3 coding DNA: TGTGCCAGCAATGGAGTATTTACCTTCGAGCAGTACTTC.

This clonotype was seen more than once but under ten times. CDR3 region: CAIRTGTGNTGELFF. The CDR3, as DNA: TGTGCCATCAGGACGGGGACAGGGAACACCGGGGAGCTGTTTTTT. The rearrangement links TRBV10-3 to TRBJ2-2, with 8 positions matching TRBD1. Germline-derived CDR1 and CDR2 are ENHRY and SYGVKD. Losses at the gene ends were 6 bases for V and 1 base for J; bases not matched to a gene: 4. There are 15 residues in the CDR3.

Worth noting for this clonotype: Since a much larger clone is just one base distant, this may be a read error. V usage is TRBV6-6 and J usage is TRBJ1-1, with D uncertain. Germline lookup yields CDR1 MNHNY and CDR2 SVGAGI (reference sequence). Trimming removed 7 bases at V and 2 bases at J, with 8 bases between. This CDR3 spans 12 amino acids. The CDR3 nucleotides are TGTGCCAGCAATCCCGGTAACACTGAAGCTTTCTTT. Amino acid sequence: CASNPGNTEAFF.

This clonotype was observed at least ten times. The chain has TRBV24-1 and TRBJ2-1; D remains unclear. The CDR3 has 14 residues. V lost 10 bases and J 9 bases, leaving 21 bases between the germline ends. Germline values: CDR1 KGHDR, CDR2 SFDVKD. The CDR3 is CATHPGSPSSEQFF. The CDR3 DNA sequence: TGTGCCACACATCCGGGTTCCCCCTCCAGTGAGCAGTTCTTC.

This sequence joins TRBV2 and TRBJ1-1; no definite D call. V gave up 4 bases and J gave up 4 bases, with 10 bases separating them. CDR1 SNHLY and CDR2 FYNNEI come from the germline V gene. The CDR3 is made up of 13 amino acids. The CDR3 DNA sequence: TGTGCCAGCAGTGTAGAAGGTGGCACTGAAGCTTTCTTT. Protein product: CASSVEGGTEAFF.

This clonotype occurred a few times. This sequence joins TRBV20-1 and TRBJ2-7, with D possibly being TRBD1 (5 bases). CDR3 size: 15 residues. V was cut by 7 bases and J by 9 bases, with 28 bases left in between. In germline, CDR1 is DFQATT, CDR2 SNEGSKA (reference sequence). The CDR3 bases are TGCAGTGTCCTATCTCTAGGGCAGGGTTTAGGGGCGCAGTACTTC. This gives the protein CSVLSLGQGLGAQYF.

This clonotype has ten or more counts. This chain links TRBV6-5 with TRBJ2-1; 9 nucleotides line up with TRBD1. The trim removed 7 bases at V and 6 bases at J, leaving 10 bases unmatched. Germline lookup yields CDR1 MNHEY and CDR2 SVGAGI. The CDR3 is made up of 15 amino acids. DNA for the CDR3: TGTGCCAGCACCTCTACAGGGGGCACACCCAATGAGCAGTTCTTC. This sequence encodes CASTSTGGTPNEQFF.

The CDR3 DNA is TGTGCCATCAGTCCCATACAGGCATACGAGCAGTACTTC. Protein sequence: CAISPIQAYEQYF. The chain has TRBV10-3 and TRBJ2-7; the D gene is possibly TRBD1 (5 bases). The CDR3 has 13 residues. Looked up from germline, CDR1 is ENHRY and CDR2 is SYGVKD. V dropped 5 bases and J dropped 4 bases, with 12 bases sitting between them.